Presented here are 21 T cell receptor beta chains from one specimen sequenced in a study of naive and memory T cell subsets. The beta constant-region primer was an equimolar mix of two oligonucleotides covering TRBC1 and TRBC2. The ligated cDNA underwent four PCR rounds using SP2 and nested alpha and beta constant-region primers. TCRdb reprocessed the UMI-ligation and nested PCR reads with MiXCR, giving one entry per CDR3 protein. The sample contains roughly 100,000 distinct CDR3 sequences, about 11% of which appear only once. Study-level points and caveats: A few larger clonotypes appeared in naive repertoires, especially CD8, possibly memory cells re-expressing CD45RA.

Antigens for these TCRs are unknown. Sequenced sample: naive CD4+ T cells from blood. These TCRs come from a human donor in good health.

There are many counts of this clonotype. The chain links TRBV6-6 to TRBJ1-1, with a tentative D call TRBD1 (5 bases). CDR1 is MNHNY and CDR2 is SVGAGI in the germline V gene (reference sequence). The CDR3 sequence is 14 residues long. The V and J ends lost 8 bases and 3 bases respectively, with 16 bases between them. As DNA, the CDR3 is TGTGCCAGCGGACACAGGTCCATGGACACTGAAGCTTTCTTT. Translated, it gives CASGHRSMDTEAFF.

This chain uses TRBV12-3 or TRBV12-4 with TRBJ1-2; D is unclear. The CDR3 is 12 residues long. V was trimmed by 3 bases and J by 7 bases, leaving 9 bases between them. CDR3 residues: CASSFEVGGYTF. The CDR3 coding sequence is TGTGCCAGCAGTTTTGAGGTTGGTGGCTACACCTTC.

This clonotype has just a few counts. The genes are TRBV3-1 and TRBJ2-7; TRBD2 agrees at 11 bases. The J segment lost 5 bases and the V segment lost 4 bases, leaving 16 bases of the junction unmatched. This CDR3 is built from 18 residues. Germline CDR1 reads LGHDT; CDR2 reads YNNKEL (reference sequence). The DNA of the CDR3 is TGTGCCAGCAGCCCTCAATTGGGGACTAGCGGAACCACACACGAGCAGTACTTC. This translates into CASSPQLGTSGTTHEQYF.

This clonotype has just a few counts. The V call is TRBV7-9, the J call TRBJ2-1; 13 nucleotides agree with TRBD2. Germline CDR1 reads SEHNR; CDR2 reads FQNEAQ (reference sequence). The CDR3 runs 20 residues. The trim removed 5 bases at V and 7 bases at J, leaving 20 bases unmatched. DNA for the CDR3: TGTGCCAGCAGCCGAACCTTAGGACTAGCGGGAGTGGTAAGGGGAAATGAGCAGTTCTTC. It encodes CASSRTLGLAGVVRGNEQFF.

As to this clonotype: A much larger clone sits a single nucleotide away, making a read error possible. The chain recombines TRBV7-2 with TRBJ2-7; 7 nucleotides agree with TRBD1. Germline V gene lookup returns CDR1 SGHTA and CDR2 FQGNSA. The CDR3 has 18 residues. The chain's CDR3 is CVSSPSLPGTEANYEQYF. CDR3 sequence (DNA): TGTGTCAGCAGCCCGAGCCTACCCGGGACAGAGGCTAATTACGAGCAGTACTTC.

V usage is TRBV7-3 and J usage is TRBJ2-1; D not resolved. The germline V gene has CDR1 SGHTA and CDR2 FQGTGA. The V gene lost 5 bases and the J gene lost 3 bases, with 14 bases spanning the gap. The CDR3 has 15 amino acids. The CDR3 region is CASSPSVDLYNEQFF. The CDR3 coding sequence is TGTGCCAGCAGCCCCTCAGTGGACCTCTACAATGAGCAGTTCTTC.

The chain is built from TRBV6-2 or TRBV6-3 and TRBJ1-5; no clear D gene. V lost 0 bases and J lost 3, with 9 bases in between. Per the germline V gene, CDR1 is MNHEY and CDR2 is SVGEGT. The CDR3 loop spans 15 amino acids. CDR3 amino acids: CASSYSGRINQPQHF. The CDR3 DNA sequence: TGTGCCAGCAGTTACTCCGGCCGGATCAATCAGCCCCAGCATTTT.

This chain links TRBV4-1 with TRBJ2-2, with 9 bases identical to TRBD1. This CDR3 spans 16 amino acids. From germline, CDR1 is MGHRA and CDR2 YSYEKL. The V and J ends lost 4 bases and 5 bases, in that order; junction bases with no gene match: 8. The CDR3 loop is CASSRYTGGRTGELFF. The DNA of the CDR3 is TGCGCCAGCAGCCGCTACACAGGGGGCAGGACCGGGGAGCTGTTTTTT.

This clonotype was detected ten times or more. This rearrangement joins TRBV7-3 to TRBJ2-2; 10 nucleotides match TRBD1. The CDR3 spans 16 residues. V trimming: 2 bases; J trimming: 4 bases; junction bases outside the gene matches: 4. CDR1 and CDR2 (germline): SGHTA, FQGTGA. The CDR3 nucleotides read TGTGCCAGCAGCTTACGGGGACAGGGGATCACCGGGGAGCTGTTTTTT. Its translation is CASSLRGQGITGELFF.

The rearrangement links TRBV19 to TRBJ1-1, with a possible D match to TRBD1 (5 bases). Trimming stripped 5 bases from V and 5 bases from J, with 21 bases between. CDR3 length: 16 residues. The germline V gene has CDR1 LNHDA and CDR2 SQIVND (reference sequence). DNA for the CDR3: TGTGCCAGTAGTGTCCCTAGCTCAGGGTCGGGGACTGAAGCTTTCTTT. Its protein is CASSVPSSGSGTEAFF.

V and J are TRBV5-1 and TRBJ1-6; D gene unclear. The CDR3 length is 15 residues. CDR1 is SGHRS, CDR2 YFSETQ, per germline. Trimming removed 0 bases from V and 6 bases from J, with 10 bases in between. CDR3 in DNA: TGCGCCAGCAGCTTGGGACAAGGGAGTAATTCACCCCTCCACTTT. Its translation is CASSLGQGSNSPLHF. The variable domain in full, completed from reference TRBV5-1 and TRBJ1-6, reads KAGVTQTPRYLIKTRGQQVTLSCSPISGHRSVSWYQQTPGQGLQFLFEYFSETQRNKGNFPGRFSGRQFSNSRSEMNVSTLELGDSALYLCASSLGQGSNSPLHFGNGTRLTVT.

This clonotype appeared a few times. V is TRBV7-2 and J is TRBJ2-3; 8 bases are shared with TRBD2. J lost 1 base, V lost 7 bases, and 7 bases had no gene match. From germline, CDR1 is SGHTA and CDR2 FQGNSA. CDR3 length equals 15 residues. CDR3 residues: CASTSTSVGTDTQYF. The CDR3 DNA is TGTGCCAGCACCTCGACTAGCGTAGGCACAGATACGCAGTATTTT.

This clonotype has only a few counts. The DNA for the CDR3 is TGCAGTGCTGGGGGACAGTACTATAGCAATCAGCCCCAGCATTTT. This sequence encodes CSAGGQYYSNQPQHF. The genes are TRBV20-1 and TRBJ1-5, with 7 positions matching TRBD1. Looked up from germline, CDR1 is DFQATT and CDR2 is SNEGSKA (reference sequence). The CDR3 has 15 amino acids. Trimming removed 5 bases from V and 0 bases from J; junction bases left unmatched: 7.

This clonotype was observed at least ten times. The chain has TRBV7-2 and TRBJ2-1; D may match TRBD1 or TRBD2 (5 bases each). Per germline, CDR1 SGHTA and CDR2 FQGNSA. V shed 5 bases and J shed 0 bases, with 11 bases lying between them. There are 15 residues in the CDR3. The CDR3 region is CASSRGGSSYNEQFF. The CDR3 nucleotides read TGTGCCAGCAGCCGTGGGGGAAGCTCCTACAATGAGCAGTTCTTC.

This rearrangement joins TRBV14 to TRBJ2-7; 7 positions match TRBD1. The V gene end was trimmed by 1 base and the J gene end by 3 bases; junction bases not matched to a gene: 6. The germline V gene encodes CDR1 SGHDN and CDR2 FVKESK. This CDR3 region has 15 residues. The DNA of the CDR3 is TGTGCCAGCAGCCAAGTTCTACAGGGGTTCTACGAGCAGTACTTC. Translation: CASSQVLQGFYEQYF. Together with reference TRBV14 and TRBJ2-7, the CDR3 gives the full variable domain: EAGVTQFPSHSVIEKGQTVTLRCDPISGHDNLYWYRRVMGKEIKFLLHFVKESKQDESGMPNNRFLAERTGGTYSTLKVQPAELEDSGVYFCASSQVLQGFYEQYFGPGTRLTVT.

The V gene is TRBV7-2, the J gene TRBJ2-3, with TRBD2 as a possible D gene (5 bases). The V end was cut by 1 base, the J end by 0 bases, with 8 bases between. The CDR3 length is 15 residues. In germline, CDR1 is SGHTA, CDR2 FQGNSA. CDR3 coding DNA: TGTGCCAGCAGCTTAGGCGGGCCCAGCACAGATACGCAGTATTTT. Translated: CASSLGGPSTDTQYF.

This clonotype has a count of ten or more. The chain recombines TRBV12-3 or TRBV12-4 with TRBJ2-1; D may match TRBD1 or TRBD2 (5 bases each). V was shortened by 2 bases and J by 5 bases, with 10 bases between the two germline ends. CDR3 length: 14 residues. The CDR3 nucleotides read TGTGCCAGCAGTTTAAGGTGGGACGACAATGAGCAGTTCTTC. It encodes CASSLRWDDNEQFF.

This rearrangement joins TRBV4-3 to TRBJ2-1; TRBD2 matches 10 bases. CDR3 length: 15 amino acids. J was trimmed by 2 bases and V by 5 bases; bases with no gene match: 3. In germline, CDR1 is LGHNA, CDR2 YSLEER. For the CDR3, the DNA is TGCGCCAGCAGCGTGGGACTAGCGACCTACAATGAGCAGTTCTTC. Translating gives CASSVGLATYNEQFF.

This clonotype has a single count. The rearrangement uses TRBV24-1 and TRBJ1-4, with D uncertain. From germline, CDR1 is KGHDR and CDR2 SFDVKD. This CDR3 contains 17 residues. The V end was cut by 4 bases, the J end by 0 bases, with 14 bases between. The CDR3 nucleotides are TGTGCCACCAGTGACCAACCAGCCGGCGCAACTAATGAAAAACTGTTTTTT. The encoded protein is CATSDQPAGATNEKLFF.

This clonotype was found a few times. The rearrangement uses TRBV5-1 and TRBJ2-7; 10 nucleotides line up with TRBD2. With 2 bases clipped from V and 3 bases from J, the junction kept 5 bases outside the gene matches. The CDR3 consists of 15 residues. The germline CDR1 and CDR2 sequences are SGHRS and YFSETQ. The CDR3 DNA sequence: TGCGCCAGCAGCTTCTTTTCTAGCGGGGGCTACGAGCAGTACTTC. This translates into CASSFFSSGGYEQYF.

The sample holds a few counts of this clonotype. The V and J genes are TRBV29-1 and TRBJ2-7; TRBD2 aligns across 9 bases. Unmatched junction bases numbered 8, after V lost 6 bases and J lost 2 bases. Germline V gene sequence: CDR1 SQVTM, CDR2 ANQGSEA. The CDR3 is made up of 14 amino acids. The chain's CDR3 is CSVHGSGSPYEQYF. In DNA form, the CDR3 reads TGCAGCGTGCACGGTAGCGGGAGTCCCTACGAGCAGTACTTC.